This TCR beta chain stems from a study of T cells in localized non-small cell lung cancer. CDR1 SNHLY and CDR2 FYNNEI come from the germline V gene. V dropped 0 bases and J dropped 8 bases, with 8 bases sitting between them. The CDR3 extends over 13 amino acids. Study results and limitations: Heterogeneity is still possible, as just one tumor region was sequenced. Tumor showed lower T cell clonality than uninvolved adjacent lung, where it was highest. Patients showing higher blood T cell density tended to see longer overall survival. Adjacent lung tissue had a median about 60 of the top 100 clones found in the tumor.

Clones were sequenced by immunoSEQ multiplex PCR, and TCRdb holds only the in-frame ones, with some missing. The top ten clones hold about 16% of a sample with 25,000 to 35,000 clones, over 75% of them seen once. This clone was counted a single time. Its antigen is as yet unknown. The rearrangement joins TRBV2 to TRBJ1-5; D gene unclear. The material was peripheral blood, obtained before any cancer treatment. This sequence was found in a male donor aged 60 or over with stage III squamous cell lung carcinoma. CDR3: CASSEALLEPQHF. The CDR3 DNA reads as TGTGCCAGCAGTGAAGCGCTCCTAGAGCCCCAGCATTTT.